This TCR beta chain was found in a study of Graves' ophthalmopathy and Graves' hyperthyroidism. Study results and limitations: Most expanded clonotypes from thyroid (those above 0.001 frequency) were also found in blood. Distinction of ophthalmopathy from stable hyperthyroidism by a 13-signature model reached approximately 89% sensitivity and about 80% specificity.

From RNA, the CDR3 regions of TCR beta chains were amplified and sequenced. First-round RT-PCR relied on HTBI primers, and a second-round multiplex PCR came next. A single record per CDR3 protein comes from TCRdb applying MiXCR to the multiplex PCR reads. The data hold about 640,000 distinct CDR3 sequences, with over 40% observed a single time. With 2 bases clipped from V and 7 bases from J, the junction kept 10 bases outside the gene matches. Germline CDR1 and CDR2: SGHDT and YYEEEE. This CDR3 contains 15 residues. This clonotype came up a few times. Its antigen is currently unknown. The specimen was peripheral blood. The clonotype was recovered from an adult man with Graves' ophthalmopathy. This rearrangement joins TRBV5-6 to TRBJ2-5, with 8 bases aligning to TRBD2. The CDR3 here is CASSLPLAGTMTQYF. The CDR3 DNA reads as TGTGCCAGCAGCTTACCCTTAGCGGGAACAATGACCCAGTACTTC.